Below are 9 T cell receptor beta chains sequenced from a single sample in a study of blood T cell repertoires in COVID-19. Data came from immunoSEQ multiplex PCR; TCRdb stores just in-frame clones and leaves some out. The table includes almost 250,000 clones, 70% to 90% detected once. Sequencing was performed on PBMCs or T cells enriched from blood (not recorded which). The receptors were gathered from a woman aged 45-65 years who had recovered from COVID-19.

This clone was counted between two and nine times. The chain is built from TRBV19 and TRBJ1-2; 9 bases agree with TRBD1. Unmatched junction bases numbered 9, after V lost 8 bases and J lost 2 bases. The germline V gene has CDR1 LNHDA and CDR2 SQIVND (reference sequence). The CDR3 is 15 residues long. The CDR3 loop is CASQPGTGMNYGYTF. CDR3 nucleotides: TGTGCCAGTCAGCCCGGGACAGGGATGAACTATGGCTACACCTTC.

This chain's CDR3 is CASSPPTGERTEAFF. The CDR3 nucleotides are TGTGCCAGCTCACCCCCCACAGGTGAGAGGACTGAAGCTTTCTTT. This sequence joins TRBV18 and TRBJ1-1, with D possibly matching TRBD1 (5 bases). Germline CDR1 reads KGHSH; CDR2 reads LQKENI. V was pared by 3 bases and J by 5 bases, with 16 bases between. There are 15 residues in the CDR3.

The chain is built from TRBV2 and TRBJ2-3, with 10 bases lining up with TRBD2. This CDR3 region has 14 residues. Germline assignment: CDR1 SNHLY and CDR2 FYNNEI. The J segment lost 3 bases and the V segment lost 7 bases, leaving 4 bases of the junction unmatched. CDR3 protein: CASNALAGTDTQYF. The CDR3 DNA reads TGTGCCAGCAATGCACTAGCGGGAACAGATACGCAGTATTTT.

The chain links TRBV2 to TRBJ1-2; perhaps TRBD1 as D (6 bases). The germline V and J ends were trimmed by 6 bases and 2 bases, with 10 bases remaining between them. Germline V gene sequence: CDR1 SNHLY, CDR2 FYNNEI. The CDR3 covers 13 residues. The CDR3 reads CASRDTGNYGYTF. CDR3 coding DNA: TGTGCCAGCAGGGATACAGGGAACTATGGCTACACCTTC.

The DNA for the CDR3 is TGTGCCAGCAGCTCACACGTGGGACAGGGAGGTTACGAGCAGTACTTC. It is translated as CASSSHVGQGGYEQYF. J is TRBJ2-7 and V is TRBV11-1; 9 bases are a match to TRBD1. The germline CDR1 and CDR2 sequences are SGHAT and FQDESV (reference sequence). Unmatched junction bases numbered 11, after V lost 4 bases and J lost 4 bases. The CDR3 consists of 16 residues. The complete variable domain, with remaining parts taken from reference TRBV11-1 and TRBJ2-7, reads EAEVAQSPRYKITEKSQAVAFWCDPISGHATLYWYRQILGQGPELLVQFQDESVVDDSQLPKDRFSAERLKGVDSTLKIQPAELGDSAMYLCASSSHVGQGGYEQYFGPGTRLTVT.

CDR3 loop: CASSSSGPQETQYF. The CDR3 DNA follows: TGTGCCAGCAGTTCTAGCGGACCGCAAGAGACCCAGTACTTC. The chain combines TRBV6-2 or TRBV6-3 with TRBJ2-5, with 7 nucleotides matching TRBD2. Germline trimming cut 4 bases from V and 2 bases from J; bases unmatched to any gene: 4. The CDR3 runs to 14 residues. Germline V CDR1 and CDR2: MNHEY, SVGEGT.

This sequence joins TRBV7-2 and TRBJ2-7; 9 bases match TRBD2. This CDR3 spans 18 amino acids. Germline V CDR1 and CDR2: SGHTA, FQGNSA. V lost 5 bases and J lost 6; bases outside the gene matches: 20. The CDR3 loop reads CASSLRGTSLGKEGEQYF. DNA for the CDR3: TGTGCCAGCAGCCTAAGGGGGACTAGCCTGGGCAAAGAGGGCGAGCAGTACTTC.

The chain links TRBV24-1 to TRBJ2-3; D is unresolved. Deletions cut 2 bases from V and 6 bases from J, with 11 bases between. CDR1 is KGHDR and CDR2 is SFDVKD in the germline V gene. The CDR3 loop spans 14 amino acids. CDR3 DNA sequence: TGTGCCACCAGTGATTCTTCCGCAGGTGATACGCAGTATTTT. As protein: CATSDSSAGDTQYF.

The chain uses TRBV10-3 and TRBJ1-2; 8 bases line up with TRBD1. CDR3 length equals 14 residues. The junction had 7 bases not matched to a gene; V was cut back by 5 bases and J by 5 bases. CDR1 is ENHRY, CDR2 SYGVKD, per germline. As DNA, the CDR3 is TGTGCCATCAGTCTCGACAGGGGAGGTTATGGCTACACCTTC. Amino acids: CAISLDRGGYGYTF.